This TCR beta chain was recovered during a study of shared clonotypes between healthy human individuals. Study-wide results and limits: Apart from blood, nothing was sampled; tissue repertoires likely differ.

Deep-level settings were used for running the assay. Profiling relied on immunoSEQ multiplex PCR, and the TCRdb table lists in-frame clones only, not all of them. The sample holds about 480,000 clones, about three quarters seen once. This clone came up a few times. What it recognizes is unknown. Germline loops: CDR1 KGHSH, CDR2 LQKENI. J gave up 5 bases and V 3 bases, and 4 bases lay outside the gene matches. The CDR3 consists of 14 residues. Sequences were obtained from PBMCs. The chain links TRBV18 to TRBJ1-2, with 9 bases fitting TRBD1. The TCR sequence derives from a woman in her thirties or forties in good health. Some clones in this sample may be carry-over from other donors' samples. This chain's CDR3 is CASSPSGTGYGYTF. The CDR3 bases are TGTGCCAGCTCACCTTCCGGGACAGGGTATGGCTACACCTTC.